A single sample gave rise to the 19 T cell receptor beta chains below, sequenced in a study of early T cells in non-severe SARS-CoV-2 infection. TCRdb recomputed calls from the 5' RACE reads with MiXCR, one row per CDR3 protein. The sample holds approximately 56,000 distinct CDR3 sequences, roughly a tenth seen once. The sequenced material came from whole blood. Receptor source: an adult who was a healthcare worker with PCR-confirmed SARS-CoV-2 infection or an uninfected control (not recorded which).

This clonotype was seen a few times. The chain's CDR3 is CASSLGGRAGNEQFF. Here the CDR3 DNA reads TGTGCCAGCAGCTTAGGGGGAAGAGCGGGTAATGAGCAGTTCTTC. The chain carries TRBV7-3 and TRBJ2-1; D perhaps matches TRBD2 (6 bases). With 2 bases removed from V and 7 bases from J, the gap between germline ends came to 15 bases. Germline CDR1 is SGHTA and CDR2 is FQGTGA. This CDR3 is 15 amino acids long.

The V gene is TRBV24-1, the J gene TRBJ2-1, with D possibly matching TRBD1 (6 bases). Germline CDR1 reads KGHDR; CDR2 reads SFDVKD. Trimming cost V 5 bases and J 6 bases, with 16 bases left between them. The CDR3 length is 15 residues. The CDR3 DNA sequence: TGTGCCACCAGTGTGGCAGGGGTATTTCGCAATGAGCAGTTCTTC. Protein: CATSVAGVFRNEQFF.

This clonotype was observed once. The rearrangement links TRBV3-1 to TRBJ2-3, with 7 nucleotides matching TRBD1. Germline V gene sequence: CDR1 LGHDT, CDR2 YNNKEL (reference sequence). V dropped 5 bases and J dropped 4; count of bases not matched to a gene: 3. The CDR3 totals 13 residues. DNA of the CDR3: TGTGCCAGCAGCACCGGGACAGCAGATACGCAGTATTTT. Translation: CASSTGTADTQYF.

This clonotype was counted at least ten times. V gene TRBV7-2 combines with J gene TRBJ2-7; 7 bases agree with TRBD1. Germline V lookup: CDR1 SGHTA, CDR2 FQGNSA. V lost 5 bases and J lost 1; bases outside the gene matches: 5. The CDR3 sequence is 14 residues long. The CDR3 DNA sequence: TGTGCCAGCAGCCCCCGACAGGGATCCTACGAGCAGTACTTC. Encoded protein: CASSPRQGSYEQYF.

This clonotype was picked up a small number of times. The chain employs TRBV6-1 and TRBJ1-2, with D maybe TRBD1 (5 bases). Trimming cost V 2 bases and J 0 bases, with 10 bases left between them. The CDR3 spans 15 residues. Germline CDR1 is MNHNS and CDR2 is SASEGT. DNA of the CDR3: TGTGCCAGCAGTGAATATAGAGGGGCTAACTATGGCTACACCTTC. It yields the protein CASSEYRGANYGYTF.

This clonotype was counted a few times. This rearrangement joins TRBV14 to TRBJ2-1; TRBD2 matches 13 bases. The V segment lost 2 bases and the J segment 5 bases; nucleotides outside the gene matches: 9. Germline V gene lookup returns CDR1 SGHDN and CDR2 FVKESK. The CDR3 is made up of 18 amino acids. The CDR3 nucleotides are TGTGCCAGCAGCCAAAGAGGGGGACTAGCGGGATTCCACAATGAGCAGTTCTTC. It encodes CASSQRGGLAGFHNEQFF.

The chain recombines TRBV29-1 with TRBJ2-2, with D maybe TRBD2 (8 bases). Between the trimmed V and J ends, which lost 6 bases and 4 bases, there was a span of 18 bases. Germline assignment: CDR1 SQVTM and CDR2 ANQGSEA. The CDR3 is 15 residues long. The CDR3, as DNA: TGCAGCGTGCCTCGGGAGGGGGCTGTCACCGGGGAGCTGTTTTTT. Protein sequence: CSVPREGAVTGELFF.

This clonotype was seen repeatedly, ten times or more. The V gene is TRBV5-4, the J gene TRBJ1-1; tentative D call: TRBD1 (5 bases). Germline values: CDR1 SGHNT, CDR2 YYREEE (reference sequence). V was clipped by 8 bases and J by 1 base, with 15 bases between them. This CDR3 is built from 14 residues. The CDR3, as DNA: TGTGCCAGAGGGTCCGGGACGGCGAACACTGAAGCTTTCTTT. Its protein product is CARGSGTANTEAFF.

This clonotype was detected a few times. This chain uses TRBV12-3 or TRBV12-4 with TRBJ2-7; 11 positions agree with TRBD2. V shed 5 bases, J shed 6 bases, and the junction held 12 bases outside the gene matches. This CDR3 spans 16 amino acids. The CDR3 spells CASSRTLAGGPIEQYF. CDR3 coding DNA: TGTGCCAGCAGTCGTACTTTAGCGGGAGGGCCGATCGAGCAGTACTTC.

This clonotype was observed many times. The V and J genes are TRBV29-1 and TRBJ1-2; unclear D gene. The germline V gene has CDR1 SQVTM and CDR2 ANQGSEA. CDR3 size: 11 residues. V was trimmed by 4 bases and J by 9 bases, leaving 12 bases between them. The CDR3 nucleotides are TGCAGCGTTGCCCTAGGCTCGAGCTACACCTTC. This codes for CSVALGSSYTF.

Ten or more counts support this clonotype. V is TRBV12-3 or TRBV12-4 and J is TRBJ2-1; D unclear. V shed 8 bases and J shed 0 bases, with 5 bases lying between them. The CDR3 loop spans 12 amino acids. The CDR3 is CASSGSYNEQFF. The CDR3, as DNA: TGTGCCAGCTCGGGCTCCTACAATGAGCAGTTCTTC.

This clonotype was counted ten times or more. The CDR3 coding sequence is TGTGCCAGCAGCTATGACAGGAACTATGGCTACACCTTC. Translated, it gives CASSYDRNYGYTF. V and J are TRBV6-5 and TRBJ1-2; a weak D match, TRBD1 (6 bases). Trimming left V 6 bases short and J 2 bases short, with 10 bases between. This CDR3 has 13 residues. Germline CDR1 reads MNHEY; CDR2 reads SVGAGI.

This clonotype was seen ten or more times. The CDR3 DNA reads as TGTGCCAGCAGTCCTAGCGGGGCTAGCACAGATACGCAGTATTTT. It encodes CASSPSGASTDTQYF. This chain connects TRBV12-3 or TRBV12-4 to TRBJ2-3; the match to TRBD2 covers 9 bases. The CDR3 consists of 15 residues. The junction had 3 bases not matched to a gene; V was cut back by 5 bases and J by 0 bases.

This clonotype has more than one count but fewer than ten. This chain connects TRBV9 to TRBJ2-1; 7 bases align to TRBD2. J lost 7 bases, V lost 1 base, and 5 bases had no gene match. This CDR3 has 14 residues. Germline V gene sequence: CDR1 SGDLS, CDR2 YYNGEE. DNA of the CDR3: TGTGCCAGCAGCGTACGGCTAGCGGTAAATGAGCAGTTCTTC. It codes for CASSVRLAVNEQFF.

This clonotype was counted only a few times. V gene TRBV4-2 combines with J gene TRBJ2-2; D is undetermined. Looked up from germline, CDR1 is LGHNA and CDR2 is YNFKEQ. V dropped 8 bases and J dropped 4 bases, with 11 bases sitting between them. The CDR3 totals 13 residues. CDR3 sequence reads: CASGIGFTGELFF. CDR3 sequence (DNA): TGTGCCAGCGGAATTGGGTTCACCGGGGAGCTGTTTTTT.

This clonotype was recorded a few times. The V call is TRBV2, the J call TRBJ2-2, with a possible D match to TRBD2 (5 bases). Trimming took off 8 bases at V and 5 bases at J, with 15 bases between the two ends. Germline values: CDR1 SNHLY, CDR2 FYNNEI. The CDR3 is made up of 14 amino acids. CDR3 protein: CASLRDMRTGELFF. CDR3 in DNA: TGTGCCAGCCTGAGGGATATGAGGACCGGGGAGCTGTTTTTT.

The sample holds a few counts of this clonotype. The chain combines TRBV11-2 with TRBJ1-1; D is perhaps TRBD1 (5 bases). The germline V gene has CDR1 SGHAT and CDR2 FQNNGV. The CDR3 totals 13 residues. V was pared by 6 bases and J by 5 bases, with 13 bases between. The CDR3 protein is CASRQDRMTEAFF. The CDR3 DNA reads TGTGCCAGCAGACAAGACAGAATGACTGAAGCTTTCTTT.

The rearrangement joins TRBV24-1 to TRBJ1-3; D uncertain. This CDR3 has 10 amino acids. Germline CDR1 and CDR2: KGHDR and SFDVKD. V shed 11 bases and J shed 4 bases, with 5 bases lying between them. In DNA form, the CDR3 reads TGTGCCAAAAGGGGAAACACCATATATTTT. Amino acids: CAKRGNTIYF.

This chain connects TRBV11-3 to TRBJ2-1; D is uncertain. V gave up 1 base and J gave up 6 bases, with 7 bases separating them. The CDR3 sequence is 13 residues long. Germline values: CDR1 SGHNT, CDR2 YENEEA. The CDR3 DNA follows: TGTGCCAGCAGCTTAGTGAATGGCAATGAGCAGTTCTTC. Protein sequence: CASSLVNGNEQFF.